The 5 T cell receptor beta chains given below trace back to one sample, sequenced in a study of cytomegalovirus exposure and HLA in healthy donors. PCR primers comprised 60 Vbeta and 13 Jbeta primers. TCRdb's table, derived via immunoSEQ multiplex PCR, lists solely in-frame clones and lacks some. The sample has more than 150,000 clones, approximately 80% seen once. The sample consisted of PBMCs. The receptors were gathered from a man younger than 35 in good health and CMV-seronegative.

CDR3: CASSPLRTGELFF. The CDR3 DNA follows: TGTGCCAGCAGCCCCCTCCGCACCGGGGAGCTGTTTTTT. This rearrangement joins TRBV9 to TRBJ2-2; D not resolved. The germline V gene has CDR1 SGDLS and CDR2 YYNGEE. The V and J ends lost 4 bases and 4 bases respectively, with 8 bases between them. The CDR3 has 13 residues.

V and J are TRBV7-9 and TRBJ2-1; 7 bases agree with TRBD1. Unmatched junction bases numbered 5, after V lost 4 bases and J lost 2 bases. Looked up from germline, CDR1 is SEHNR and CDR2 is FQNEAQ (reference sequence). This CDR3 contains 15 residues. The CDR3 DNA follows: TGTGCCAGCAGCTACCACAGGGGTCCCTACAATGAGCAGTTCTTC. This encodes CASSYHRGPYNEQFF.

This chain uses TRBV9 with TRBJ1-2; 9 nucleotides line up with TRBD1. Germline V gene lookup returns CDR1 SGDLS and CDR2 YYNGEE. This CDR3 is built from 12 residues. J gave up 8 bases and V 3 bases, and 2 bases lay outside the gene matches. In nucleotides, the CDR3 is TGTGCCAGCAGCGCGGACAGGGGAGGCTACACCTTC. This gives the protein CASSADRGGYTF.

The V gene is TRBV5-4, the J gene TRBJ2-5; 11 bases align to TRBD2. This CDR3 has 15 residues. J gave up 5 bases and V 4 bases, and 7 bases lay outside the gene matches. Germline loops: CDR1 SGHNT, CDR2 YYREEE (reference sequence). The CDR3 is CASSVPLAGAETQYF. DNA of the CDR3: TGTGCCAGCAGCGTTCCACTAGCGGGAGCGGAGACCCAGTACTTC.

The chain has TRBV4-2 and TRBJ2-7; D possibly corresponds to TRBD1 (6 bases). The germline gives CDR1 LGHNA, CDR2 YNFKEQ. V dropped 4 bases and J dropped 0 bases, with 10 bases sitting between them. The CDR3 totals 14 residues. The CDR3 loop reads CASSPTRGSYEQYF. CDR3 sequence (DNA): TGTGCCAGCAGCCCTACCAGGGGCTCCTACGAGCAGTACTTC.